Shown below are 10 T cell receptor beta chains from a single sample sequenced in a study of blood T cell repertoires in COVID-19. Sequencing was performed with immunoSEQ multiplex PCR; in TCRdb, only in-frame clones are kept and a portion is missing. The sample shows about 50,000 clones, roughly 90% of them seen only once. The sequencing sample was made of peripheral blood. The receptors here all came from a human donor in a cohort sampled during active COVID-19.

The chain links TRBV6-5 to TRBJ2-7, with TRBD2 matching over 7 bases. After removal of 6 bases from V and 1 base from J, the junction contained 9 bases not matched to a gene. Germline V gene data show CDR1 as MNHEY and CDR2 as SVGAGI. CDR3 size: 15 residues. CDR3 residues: CASRPPGLLSYEQYF. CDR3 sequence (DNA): TGTGCCAGCAGACCTCCGGGACTACTATCCTACGAGCAGTACTTC.

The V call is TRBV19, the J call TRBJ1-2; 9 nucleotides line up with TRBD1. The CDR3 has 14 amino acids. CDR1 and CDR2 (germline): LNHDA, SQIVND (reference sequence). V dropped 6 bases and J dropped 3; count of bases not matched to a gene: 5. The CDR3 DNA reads TGTGCCAGTAGGGACAGGGGAGTTCACTATGGCTACACCTTC. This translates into CASRDRGVHYGYTF.

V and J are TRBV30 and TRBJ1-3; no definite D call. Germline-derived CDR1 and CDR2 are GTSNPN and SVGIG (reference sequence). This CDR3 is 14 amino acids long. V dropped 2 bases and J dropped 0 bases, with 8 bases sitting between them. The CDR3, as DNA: TGTGCCTGGAGTTTTAGTATCTCTGGAAACACCATATATTTT. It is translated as CAWSFSISGNTIYF.

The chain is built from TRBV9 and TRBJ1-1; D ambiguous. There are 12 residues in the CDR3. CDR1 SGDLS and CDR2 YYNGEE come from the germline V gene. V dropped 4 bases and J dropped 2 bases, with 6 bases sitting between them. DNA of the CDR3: TGTGCCAGCAGCAAACTCAACACTGAAGCTTTCTTT. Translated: CASSKLNTEAFF. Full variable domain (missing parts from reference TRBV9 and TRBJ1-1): DSGVTQTPKHLITATGQRVTLRCSPRSGDLSVYWYQQSLDQGLQFLIQYYNGEERAKGNILERFSAQQFPDLHSELNLSSLELGDSALYFCASSKLNTEAFFGQGTRLTVV.

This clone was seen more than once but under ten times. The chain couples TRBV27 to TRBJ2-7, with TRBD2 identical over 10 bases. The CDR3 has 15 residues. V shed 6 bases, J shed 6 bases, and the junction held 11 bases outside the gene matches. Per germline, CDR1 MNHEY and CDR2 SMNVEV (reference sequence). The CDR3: CASSVLAGEGLEQYV. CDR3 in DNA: TGTGCCAGCAGCGTGCTAGCGGGAGAGGGGCTCGAGCAGTACGTC.

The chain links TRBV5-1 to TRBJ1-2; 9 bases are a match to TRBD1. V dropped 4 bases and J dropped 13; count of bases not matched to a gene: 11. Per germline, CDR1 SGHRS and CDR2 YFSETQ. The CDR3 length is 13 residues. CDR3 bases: TGCGCCAGCAGCCTACGGACAGGGGACGGGGCCACCTTC. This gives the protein CASSLRTGDGATF.

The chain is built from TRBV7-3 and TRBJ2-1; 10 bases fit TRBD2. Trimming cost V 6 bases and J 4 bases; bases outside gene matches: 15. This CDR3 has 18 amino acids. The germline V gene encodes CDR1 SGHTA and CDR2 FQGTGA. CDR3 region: CASSHSPAGTSAYNEQFF. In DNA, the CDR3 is TGTGCCAGCAGTCACTCACCAGCCGGGACTAGCGCGTACAATGAGCAGTTCTTC.

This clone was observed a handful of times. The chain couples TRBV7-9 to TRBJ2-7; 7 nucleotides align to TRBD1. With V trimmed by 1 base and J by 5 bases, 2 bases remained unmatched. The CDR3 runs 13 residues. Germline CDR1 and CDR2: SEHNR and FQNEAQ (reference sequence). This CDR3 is CASSLVGTDEQYF. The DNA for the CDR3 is TGTGCCAGCAGCTTAGTCGGGACAGACGAGCAGTACTTC.

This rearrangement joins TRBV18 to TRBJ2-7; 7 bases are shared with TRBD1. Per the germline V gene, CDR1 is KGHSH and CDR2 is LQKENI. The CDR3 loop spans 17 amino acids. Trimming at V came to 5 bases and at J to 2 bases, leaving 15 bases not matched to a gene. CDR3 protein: CASSELTQGILAYEQYV. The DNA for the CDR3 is TGTGCCAGCTCAGAACTTACACAGGGGATCCTAGCCTACGAGCAGTACGTC.

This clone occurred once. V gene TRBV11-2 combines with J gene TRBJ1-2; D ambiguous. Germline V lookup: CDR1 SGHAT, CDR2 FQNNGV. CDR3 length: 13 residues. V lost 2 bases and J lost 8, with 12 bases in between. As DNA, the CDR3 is TGTGCCAGCAGCTTATGGGCCAACCAGGGCTACACCTTC. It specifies CASSLWANQGYTF.